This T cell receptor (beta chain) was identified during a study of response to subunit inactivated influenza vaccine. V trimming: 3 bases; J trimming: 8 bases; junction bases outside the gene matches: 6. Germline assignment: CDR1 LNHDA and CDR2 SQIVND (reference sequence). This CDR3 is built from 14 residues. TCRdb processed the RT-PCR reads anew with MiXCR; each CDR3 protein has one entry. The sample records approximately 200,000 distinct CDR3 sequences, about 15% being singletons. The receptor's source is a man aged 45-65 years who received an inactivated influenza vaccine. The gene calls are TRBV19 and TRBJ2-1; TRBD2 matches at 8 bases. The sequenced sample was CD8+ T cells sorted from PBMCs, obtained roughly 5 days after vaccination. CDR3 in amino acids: CASSIIPGGDEQFF. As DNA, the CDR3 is TGTGCCAGTAGTATCATTCCGGGAGGGGATGAGCAGTTCTTC. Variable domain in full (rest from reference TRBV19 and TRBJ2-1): DGGITQSPKYLFRKEGQNVTLSCEQNLNHDAMYWYRQDPGQGLRLIYYSQIVNDFQKGDIAEGYSVSREKKESFPLTVTSAQKNPTAFYLCASSIIPGGDEQFFGPGTRLTVL.